This TCR beta chain was recovered during a study of early T cells in non-severe SARS-CoV-2 infection (dated by TCRdb to about 2021). Some background on the complete study: Bulk RNA from unsorted whole blood was used for TCR sequencing, so alpha and beta chains could not be paired.

This was a case-control study nested in a cohort of healthcare workers in London, UK, who had nasopharyngeal swab PCR tests and blood samples taken every week. Between 23 and 31 March 2020, the week of the UK lockdown, healthcare workers were enrolled and then followed up weekly for as long as 16 weeks. Library generation was performed with 5' RACE. These reads were obtained on a NextSeq 500. In the TCR library protocol, unique molecular identifiers were attached to individual cDNA molecules to correct for PCR bias and sequencing error. Sequencing covered both TCR alpha and beta chains, and within each sample the abundances of alpha and beta sequences were tightly co-correlated. The source study handled its data this way. Decombinator V4 was used to perform V gene, J gene and CDR3 annotation of TCR sequences. TCRs were defined as expanded if a significant change between any two time points was detected under a Poisson model with p below 0.0001. Abundances of TCRs were expressed as counts per million after normalisation to the total number of TCRs sequenced in each sample. MAIT TCRs were defined by TRAV1-2 paired with TRAJ12, TRAJ20 or TRAJ33, and iNKT TCRs by TRAV10 paired with TRAJ18. VDJdb, accessed 1 November 2021, was searched for CMV, EBV and SARS-CoV-2 annotated TCRs, with TCRs annotated for multiple antigens excluded. TCRdb took the public reads, trimmed them with fastp at Q25, ran MiXCR for clone calling and kept in-frame beta chains. Duplicate CDR3 protein sequences are folded into a single record with the most common DNA and genes. The V and J calls shown here were made by TCRdb, not taken from the authors' results. This sample holds just under 65,000 distinct CDR3 sequences; roughly 14% were observed only once. Around 4.2% of the sample goes to the ten largest clones.

On the study overall, not on this receptor specifically: VDJdb matching was skewed toward anti-spike CD8 responses, so virus-specific expansions were likely underestimated and private and CD4 specificities were missed.

This clonotype has a handful of counts. Which antigen it targets is not known. No base quality information exists; no much larger clone differs at one position. Between the V and J ends, shortened by 5 bases and 5 bases respectively, the junction contains 7 bases. Measured from the cysteine to the phenylalanine, the CDR3 is 12 residues long. Kept here is only the CDR3 DNA, which spans 36 bases and is read in frame from base 1. From the germline V gene, CDR1 is MNHEY and CDR2 is SVGEGT. The specimen sequenced was whole blood. This receptor was identified in an adult who was a healthcare worker with PCR-confirmed SARS-CoV-2 infection or an uninfected control (not recorded which). This chain joins TRBV6-2 or TRBV6-3 to TRBJ2-4, with the D call perhaps TRBD1 or TRBD2, as 5 bases match in each case. The CDR3 reads CASSLGQNIQYF. The DNA sequence is as follows: TGTGCCAGCAGTCTGGGACAAAACATTCAGTACTTC.